This T cell receptor (beta chain) is from a study of cytomegalovirus exposure and HLA in healthy donors. Study findings and constraints: Association of a missense DCLRE1C variant with TCR beta V- and J-gene trimming was reported in a later analysis. Prediction of most subjects' HLA-A and HLA-B alleles by TCR beta sequences was reportedly accurate. Reportedly, cytomegalovirus status was diagnosed with high sensitivity and specificity.

Among the donors, all were healthy bone marrow donors. With regard to this clone: The target antigen is unknown.

A multiplex PCR was run with 60 Vbeta primers and 13 Jbeta primers. Generated by immunoSEQ multiplex PCR, the TCRdb table keeps only in-frame clones and is missing some. The sample includes around 200,000 clones, less than 90% of them seen just once. Germline assignment: CDR1 MNHEY and CDR2 SMNVEV (reference sequence). The CDR3 spans 16 residues. The V segment lost 6 bases and the J segment 3 bases; nucleotides outside the gene matches: 11. The chain recombines TRBV27 with TRBJ1-1, with TRBD1 identical over 9 bases. The sequence came from a young woman in good health and CMV-seronegative. The sequenced material came from PBMCs. The CDR3 DNA reads TGTGCCAGCAGCCCAGGGACAGGGTATGGGGACACTGAAGCTTTCTTT. It codes for CASSPGTGYGDTEAFF.